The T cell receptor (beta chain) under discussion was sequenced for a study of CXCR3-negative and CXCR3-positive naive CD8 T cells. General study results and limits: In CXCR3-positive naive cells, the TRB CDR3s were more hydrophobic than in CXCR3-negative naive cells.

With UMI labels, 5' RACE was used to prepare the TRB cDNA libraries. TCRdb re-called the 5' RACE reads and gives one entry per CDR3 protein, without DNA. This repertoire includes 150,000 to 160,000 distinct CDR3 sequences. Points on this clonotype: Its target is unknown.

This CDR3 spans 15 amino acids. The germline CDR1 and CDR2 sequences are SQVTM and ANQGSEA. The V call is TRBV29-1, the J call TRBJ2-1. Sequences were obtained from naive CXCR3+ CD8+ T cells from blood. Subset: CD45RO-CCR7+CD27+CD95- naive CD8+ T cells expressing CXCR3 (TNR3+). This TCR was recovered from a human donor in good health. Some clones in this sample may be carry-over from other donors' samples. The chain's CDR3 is CSVEDLGSSYNEQLF.